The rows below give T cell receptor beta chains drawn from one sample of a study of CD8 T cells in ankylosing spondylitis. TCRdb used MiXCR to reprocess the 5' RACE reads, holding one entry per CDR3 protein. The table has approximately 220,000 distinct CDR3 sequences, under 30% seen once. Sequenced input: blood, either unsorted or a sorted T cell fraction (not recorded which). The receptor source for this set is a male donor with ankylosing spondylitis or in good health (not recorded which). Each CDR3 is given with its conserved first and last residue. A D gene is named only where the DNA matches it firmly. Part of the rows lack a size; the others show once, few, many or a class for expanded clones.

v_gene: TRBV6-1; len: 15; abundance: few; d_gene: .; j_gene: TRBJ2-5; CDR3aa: CASSPQGMSQETQYF; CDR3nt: TGTGCCAGCAGTCCCCAGGGGATGTCCCAAGAGACCCAGTACTTC
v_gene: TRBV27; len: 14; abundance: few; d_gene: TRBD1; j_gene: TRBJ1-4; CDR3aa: CASSSDRVGEKLFF; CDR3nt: TGTGCCAGCAGTTCTGACAGGGTCGGTGAAAAACTGTTTTTT
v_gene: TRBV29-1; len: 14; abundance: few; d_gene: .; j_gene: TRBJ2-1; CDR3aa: CSVDGGSSYNEQFF; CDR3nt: TGCAGCGTTGACGGCGGATCCTCCTACAATGAGCAGTTCTTC
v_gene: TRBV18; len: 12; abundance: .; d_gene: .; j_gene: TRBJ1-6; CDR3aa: CASSPPGAPLHF; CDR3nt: TGTGCCAGCTCACCACCAGGGGCACCCCTCCACTTT
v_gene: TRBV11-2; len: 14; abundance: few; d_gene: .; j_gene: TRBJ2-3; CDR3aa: CASSYAPTLDTQYF; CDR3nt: TGTGCCAGCAGCTACGCCCCTACCCTGGATACGCAGTATTTT
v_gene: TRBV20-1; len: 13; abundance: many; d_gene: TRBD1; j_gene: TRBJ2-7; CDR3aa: CSAAGTGGNEQYF; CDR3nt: TGCAGTGCGGCCGGGACAGGGGGTAACGAGCAGTACTTC
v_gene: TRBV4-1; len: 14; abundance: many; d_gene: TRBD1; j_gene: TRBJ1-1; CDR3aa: CASLGQGGKVEAFF; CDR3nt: TGCGCCAGCCTCGGACAGGGGGGAAAGGTTGAAGCTTTCTTT
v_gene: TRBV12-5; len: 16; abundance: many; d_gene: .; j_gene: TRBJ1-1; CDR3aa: CASGLDPLRLGTEAFF; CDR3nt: TGTGCTAGTGGTTTGGACCCCCTGCGGCTGGGCACTGAAGCTTTCTTT
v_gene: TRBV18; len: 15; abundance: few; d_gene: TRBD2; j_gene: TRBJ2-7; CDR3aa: CASSPRGSGSYEQYF; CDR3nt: TGTGCCAGCTCACCACGGGGTAGCGGGAGCTACGAGCAGTACTTC
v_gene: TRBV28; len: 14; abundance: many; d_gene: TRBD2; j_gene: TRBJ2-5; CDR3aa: CASRTTSGPETQYF; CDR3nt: TGTGCCAGCAGAACGACTAGCGGGCCGGAGACCCAGTACTTC
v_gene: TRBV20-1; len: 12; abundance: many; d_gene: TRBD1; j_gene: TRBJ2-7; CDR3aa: CSARDQGDEQYF; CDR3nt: TGCAGTGCTAGAGATCAGGGGGATGAGCAGTACTTC
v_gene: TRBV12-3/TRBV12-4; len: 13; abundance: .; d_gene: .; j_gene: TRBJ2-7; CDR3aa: CASSFTDDGEQYF; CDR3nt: TGTGCCAGCAGTTTTACGGACGACGGCGAGCAGTACTTC
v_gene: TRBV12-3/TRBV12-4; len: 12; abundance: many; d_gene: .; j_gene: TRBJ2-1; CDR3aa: CASSPTYNEQFF; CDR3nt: TGTGCCAGCAGCCCCACCTACAATGAGCAGTTCTTC
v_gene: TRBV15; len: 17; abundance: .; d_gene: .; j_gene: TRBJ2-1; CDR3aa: CATSRGRGGSSYNEQFF; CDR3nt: TGTGCCACCAGCAGAGGGAGGGGGGGGAGCTCCTACAATGAGCAGTTCTTC
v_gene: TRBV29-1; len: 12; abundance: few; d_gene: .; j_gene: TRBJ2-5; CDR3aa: CSAAVSQETQYF; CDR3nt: TGCAGCGCCGCAGTGAGCCAAGAGACCCAGTACTTC